The 25 T cell receptor beta chains listed next were all sequenced from one sample in a study of T-cell memory formation after mild COVID-19. A single record per CDR3 protein comes from TCRdb applying MiXCR to the 5' RACE reads. The data contain 200,000 to 250,000 distinct CDR3 sequences, roughly a tenth of them singletons. Specimen: PBMCs or a T cell subset sorted from them (not recorded which). The source of these receptors is a man between 18 and 35 years old who had mild COVID-19 (a few samples of this study predate the infection). Cell type and time point are not known.

The chain combines TRBV5-1 with TRBJ2-3; no clear D gene. The CDR3 is 13 amino acids. The germline gives CDR1 SGHRS, CDR2 YFSETQ. V dropped 4 bases and J dropped 4 bases, with 10 bases sitting between them. The CDR3 spells CASSIPSPDTQYF. The CDR3 DNA reads as TGCGCCAGCAGCATCCCAAGCCCAGATACGCAGTATTTT.

The chain recombines TRBV7-2 with TRBJ2-3; 8 bases fit TRBD1. Germline lookup yields CDR1 SGHTA and CDR2 FQGNSA. The CDR3 has 14 residues. The J segment lost 6 bases and the V segment lost 8 bases, leaving 10 bases of the junction unmatched. CDR3 in DNA: TGTGCCAGCTTTCGGACAGGGATAAGGGATACGCAGTATTTT. Amino acids: CASFRTGIRDTQYF.

This clonotype has just a few counts. The gene calls are TRBV2 and TRBJ2-2, with D perhaps assigned TRBD1 or TRBD2 (6 bases each). This CDR3 has 16 amino acids. Germline CDR1 SNHLY, CDR2 FYNNEI. Trimming stripped 2 bases from V and 1 base from J, with 11 bases between. The CDR3 sequence is CASSEIGGGNTGELFF. The CDR3 DNA follows: TGTGCCAGCAGTGAAATCGGGGGCGGGAACACCGGGGAGCTGTTTTTT.

This clonotype was seen more than once but under ten times. The chain links TRBV7-8 to TRBJ2-5; D could derive from TRBD1 or TRBD2 (5 bases each). Trimming left V 5 bases short and J 1 base short, with 14 bases between. This CDR3 is built from 15 residues. Germline-derived CDR1 and CDR2 are SGHVS and FQNEAQ. Written as DNA, the CDR3 is TGTGCCAGCAGCCCACACTGGGGGACCCAAGAGACCCAGTACTTC. It is translated as CASSPHWGTQETQYF.

The chain is built from TRBV6-1 and TRBJ2-2; TRBD2 agrees at 11 bases. V dropped 7 bases and J dropped 6; count of bases not matched to a gene: 10. The germline V gene encodes CDR1 MNHNS and CDR2 SASEGT. The CDR3 is 16 amino acids. This CDR3 reads CASTSRASGGPGELFF. The CDR3 bases are TGTGCCAGCACCTCCCGGGCTAGCGGGGGGCCCGGGGAGCTGTTTTTT.

In its sample, this clonotype was seen a few times. In DNA, the CDR3 is TGCGCCAGCAGCATTTTACCGCGAAAACTCGGTACTGAAGCTTTCTTT. Encoded protein: CASSILPRKLGTEAFF. This rearrangement joins TRBV5-1 to TRBJ1-1, with unresolved D. V lost 4 bases and J lost 5, with 21 bases in between. This CDR3 comprises 16 residues. CDR1 and CDR2 (germline): SGHRS, YFSETQ.

This clonotype was recorded at least ten times. V is TRBV19 and J is TRBJ2-5; 9 nucleotides agree with TRBD2. This CDR3 region has 15 residues. The germline V gene has CDR1 LNHDA and CDR2 SQIVND (reference sequence). The trim removed 6 bases at V and 4 bases at J, leaving 9 bases unmatched. For the CDR3, the DNA is TGTGCCAGTAGCACTACCGGGACTAGCCTAGAGACCCAGTACTTC. Translation gives CASSTTGTSLETQYF.

This clonotype was counted a few times. The genes are TRBV5-1 and TRBJ1-2; TRBD1 matches 7 bases. Germline V lookup: CDR1 SGHRS, CDR2 YFSETQ. Unmatched junction bases numbered 6, after V lost 4 bases and J lost 0 bases. CDR3 size: 15 residues. The CDR3 sequence is CASSPGTVTNYGYTF. In DNA, the CDR3 is TGCGCCAGCAGCCCGGGGACAGTAACTAACTATGGCTACACCTTC.

The rearrangement uses TRBV6-5 and TRBJ1-4; D is possibly TRBD1 (5 bases). The CDR3 is 16 residues long. Trimming removed 2 bases from V and 9 bases from J, with 19 bases in between. Germline values: CDR1 MNHEY, CDR2 SVGAGI. The CDR3 sequence is CASSYAAGTGEKKLFF. Here the CDR3 DNA reads TGTGCCAGCAGTTACGCGGCCGGGACCGGCGAAAAAAAACTGTTTTTT.

This clonotype showed up many times. The gene calls are TRBV10-3 and TRBJ2-3; 9 bases are a match to TRBD2. Germline values: CDR1 ENHRY, CDR2 SYGVKD. V shed 2 bases and J 6 bases; nucleotides not matched to a gene: 6. The CDR3 sequence is 15 residues long. The CDR3 region has the DNA TGTGCCATCAGTGAGCTAGCGGGGTTCTTTGATACGCAGTATTTT. Residues: CAISELAGFFDTQYF.

This clonotype was recorded a few times. V and J are TRBV20-1 and TRBJ1-1; D is unclear. Germline CDR1 is DFQATT and CDR2 is SNEGSKA (reference sequence). The CDR3 is made up of 13 amino acids. V was trimmed by 3 bases and J by 3 bases, leaving 11 bases between them. CDR3 sequence reads: CSASGQADTEAFF. In nucleotides, the CDR3 is TGCAGTGCTAGCGGTCAGGCCGACACTGAAGCTTTCTTT.

In its sample, this clonotype was seen a few times. The rearrangement links TRBV4-3 to TRBJ1-2; a possible D gene is TRBD1 (5 bases). CDR1 is LGHNA, CDR2 YSLEER, per germline. The CDR3 totals 16 residues. Deletions cut 2 bases from V and 3 bases from J, with 16 bases between. The CDR3 spells CASSQTYDSSDYGYTF. CDR3 coding DNA: TGCGCCAGCAGCCAAACATACGACAGTTCGGACTATGGCTACACCTTC.

This clonotype appeared a few times. This chain joins TRBV10-3 and TRBJ2-7, with 12 bases fitting TRBD1. The CDR3 runs 15 residues. The trim removed 3 bases at V and 4 bases at J, leaving 4 bases unmatched. The germline CDR1 and CDR2 sequences are ENHRY and SYGVKD. The CDR3, as DNA: TGTGCCATCAGTGATCCGGGACAGGGGGCATACGAGCAGTACGTC. Translation: CAISDPGQGAYEQYV.

This clonotype was detected ten times or more. The genes are TRBV7-6 and TRBJ1-2, with TRBD1 matching over 7 bases. The CDR3 totals 13 residues. Germline CDR1 SGHVS, CDR2 FNYEAQ. V shed 5 bases, J shed 4 bases, and the junction held 4 bases outside the gene matches. Here the CDR3 DNA reads TGTGCCAGCAGCCCGGGACAGAGCTATGGCTACACCTTC. It yields the protein CASSPGQSYGYTF.

The chain recombines TRBV5-1 with TRBJ2-3; tentatively, D is TRBD2 (7 bases). This CDR3 contains 16 residues. V gave up 2 bases and J gave up 0 bases, with 13 bases separating them. CDR1 and CDR2 from the germline V gene are SGHRS and YFSETQ. The CDR3 nucleotides are TGCGCCAGCAGCTTTTTAGAGGGGGGGAGCACAGATACGCAGTATTTT. Its translation: CASSFLEGGSTDTQYF.

A few counts support this clonotype. V gene TRBV28 combines with J gene TRBJ2-7, with unresolved D. This CDR3 is 13 amino acids long. The V gene lost 6 bases and the J gene lost 3 bases, with 12 bases spanning the gap. Germline loops: CDR1 MDHEN, CDR2 SYDVKM. CDR3 coding DNA: TGTGCCAGCAGCTTAGGGAATATCTACGAGCAGTACGTC. This sequence encodes CASSLGNIYEQYV.

This clonotype showed up many times. This chain joins TRBV5-1 and TRBJ2-3; D may be TRBD2 (6 bases). Germline V CDR1 and CDR2: SGHRS, YFSETQ. There are 15 residues in the CDR3. With 0 bases removed from V and 1 base from J, the gap between germline ends came to 9 bases. CDR3 region: CASSLVPGGTDTQYF. CDR3 DNA sequence: TGCGCCAGCAGCTTGGTTCCGGGGGGCACAGATACGCAGTATTTT.

The sample holds a few counts of this clonotype. The J gene is TRBJ1-3, the V gene TRBV7-8, with unresolved D. The length of the CDR3 is 15 residues. CDR1 and CDR2 from the germline V gene are SGHVS and FQNEAQ. V was clipped by 3 bases and J by 3 bases, with 12 bases between them. CDR3 amino acids: CASSFRAVYGNTIYF. CDR3 sequence (DNA): TGTGCCAGCAGCTTCCGGGCGGTATATGGAAACACCATATATTTT.

This clonotype was found a few times. CDR3 loop: CASSLGQGTRNEQFF. CDR3 DNA: TGCGCCAGCAGCTTGGGACAGGGAACTCGGAATGAGCAGTTCTTC. The J gene is TRBJ2-1, the V gene TRBV5-1, with 7 bases aligning to TRBD1. Per germline, CDR1 SGHRS and CDR2 YFSETQ. The length of the CDR3 is 15 residues. The trim removed 0 bases at V and 7 bases at J, leaving 7 bases unmatched.

The chain carries TRBV5-1 and TRBJ2-2, with unresolved D. V lost 4 bases, J lost 6 bases, and 13 bases lay in between. CDR3 length: 14 amino acids. Germline V gene lookup returns CDR1 SGHRS and CDR2 YFSETQ. CDR3 DNA sequence: TGCGCCAGCAGCCGGTTGGGATCGGCCGGGGAGCTGTTTTTT. Translated: CASSRLGSAGELFF. The full variable domain, rest sourced from reference TRBV5-1 and TRBJ2-2, is KAGVTQTPRYLIKTRGQQVTLSCSPISGHRSVSWYQQTPGQGLQFLFEYFSETQRNKGNFPGRFSGRQFSNSRSEMNVSTLELGDSALYLCASSRLGSAGELFFGEGSRLTVL.

This sequence joins TRBV6-1 and TRBJ1-2; perhaps TRBD1 as D (6 bases). The CDR3 has 12 residues. Per germline, CDR1 MNHNS and CDR2 SASEGT. V lost 7 bases and J lost 5, with 11 bases in between. This CDR3 is CASTGQRYGYTF. Here the CDR3 DNA reads TGTGCCAGCACCGGACAGAGATATGGCTACACCTTC.

The chain combines TRBV18 with TRBJ1-1; D gene unclear. Germline-derived CDR1 and CDR2 are KGHSH and LQKENI. This CDR3 has 16 amino acids. V dropped 3 bases and J dropped 2 bases, with 16 bases sitting between them. This CDR3 is CASSPLAPDINTEAFF. The CDR3 coding sequence is TGTGCCAGCTCACCCCTGGCACCGGATATTAACACTGAAGCTTTCTTT.

The chain combines TRBV4-2 with TRBJ1-2, with 10 bases aligning to TRBD1. The CDR3 is made up of 15 amino acids. V lost 1 base to trimming and J lost 4 bases; unmatched junction nucleotides: 3. Per the germline V gene, CDR1 is LGHNA and CDR2 is YNFKEQ. CDR3 coding DNA: TGTGCCAGCAGCCAAGCGGACAGGGGGGGCTATGGCTACACCTTC. Its translation: CASSQADRGGYGYTF.

This chain connects TRBV24-1 to TRBJ2-4; D remains ambiguous. CDR1 KGHDR and CDR2 SFDVKD come from the germline V gene. Trimming removed 3 bases from V and 5 bases from J, with 10 bases in between. The CDR3 spans 14 residues. CDR3 loop: CATSDAPHENIQYF. The CDR3 DNA follows: TGTGCCACCAGTGATGCCCCACACGAAAACATTCAGTACTTC.

This clonotype showed up just a few times. This chain links TRBV20-1 with TRBJ2-5; TRBD2 agrees at 10 bases. CDR3 length: 14 amino acids. CDR1 DFQATT and CDR2 SNEGSKA come from the germline V gene (reference sequence). V lost 1 base and J lost 3; bases outside the gene matches: 2. This chain's CDR3 is CSARGTSGEETQYF. The DNA for the CDR3 is TGCAGTGCTAGAGGGACTAGCGGAGAAGAGACCCAGTACTTC.